The sequence of this T cell receptor (beta chain) was determined in a study of beta chain features in type 1 diabetes. Investigators reverse transcribed all isolated RNA, so they sequenced expressed TCRB transcripts. Measured with immunoSEQ multiplex PCR; TCRdb has only the in-frame clones, and not every one. Here the sample spans hundreds of thousands of clones, roughly 31% being singletons. Notes on this clone: The antigen is unknown.

Study-level results: A closer apparent resemblance between naive, central memory and Treg TCRB repertoires was seen in patients than in healthy donors.

Germline V CDR1 and CDR2: DFQATT, SNEGSKA (reference sequence). V was clipped by 6 bases and J by 4 bases, with 10 bases between them. This CDR3 has 11 amino acids. The TCR originated in a man aged 18 to 30 in good health. This chain uses TRBV20-1 with TRBJ2-7; no firm D call. The sequencing sample was made of naive CD4+ T cells from blood. CDR3 sequence reads: CSANQKYEQYF. In DNA, the CDR3 is TGCAGTGCAAATCAGAAATACGAGCAGTACTTC.